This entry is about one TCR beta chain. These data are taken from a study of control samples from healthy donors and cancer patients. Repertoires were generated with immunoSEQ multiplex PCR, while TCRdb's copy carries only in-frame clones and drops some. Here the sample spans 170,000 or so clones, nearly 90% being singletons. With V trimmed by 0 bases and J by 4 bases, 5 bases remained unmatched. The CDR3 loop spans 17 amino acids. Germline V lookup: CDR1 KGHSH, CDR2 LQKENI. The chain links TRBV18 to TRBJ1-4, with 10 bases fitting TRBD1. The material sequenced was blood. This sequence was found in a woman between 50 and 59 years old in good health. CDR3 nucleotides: TGTGCCAGCTCACCACCGAAGGGACAGGGGAGTAATGAAAAACTGTTTTTT. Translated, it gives CASSPPKGQGSNEKLFF. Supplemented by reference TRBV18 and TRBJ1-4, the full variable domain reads NAGVMQNPRHLVRRRGQEARLRCSPMKGHSHVYWYRQLPEEGLKFMVYLQKENIIDESGMPKERFSAEFPKEGPSILRIQQVVRGDSAAYFCASSPPKGQGSNEKLFFGSGTQLSVL.